This TCR beta chain was identified in a study of blood T cell repertoires in COVID-19. Measured with immunoSEQ multiplex PCR; TCRdb has only the in-frame clones, and not every one. The table shows around 250,000 clones, with less than 85% occurring only once. Sequenced material: peripheral blood. The TCR sequence derives from a woman aged 18 to 35 with acute or convalescent COVID-19.

The CDR3 DNA follows: TGTGCCAGCAGTTTAGGGACAGGGACCTCCTATAATTCACCCCTCCACTTT. Translated, it gives CASSLGTGTSYNSPLHF. The gene calls are TRBV27 and TRBJ1-6, with 9 bases aligning to TRBD1. Germline V gene sequence: CDR1 MNHEY, CDR2 SMNVEV (reference sequence). CDR3 length: 17 residues. V trimming: 2 bases; J trimming: 0 bases; junction bases outside the gene matches: 2.